These 13 T cell receptor beta chains were all obtained from the same sample, sequenced in a study of post-analysis software for immune sequencing data (dated by TCRdb to 2013 to 2016). Preparation of the library involved PCR. Instrument used: Illumina HiSeq 2500. Unique molecular identifiers were incorporated into TCR beta cDNA libraries to reduce PCR and sequencing biases. TCRdb itself trimmed the public reads at Q25 with fastp, ran MiXCR and retained productive beta chains. Each entry is one CDR3 protein sequence, shown with its most common DNA and genes. The sample has more than 500,000 distinct CDR3 sequences on record, approximately 31% of them singletons. Of the sample, 4.5% to 7.5% falls within the top ten clones. The research as a whole found: Several TRBV segments, including TRBV5-6, TRBV5-1 and TRBV20-1, were significantly more frequent in patients than controls.

The antigens these receptors bind are not known. What was sequenced was blood. These receptors all come from a girl aged 2-17 years with multiple sclerosis.

In this sample, this clonotype turned up a few times. The chain combines TRBV5-6 with TRBJ2-3; possible D gene TRBD2, 6 bases. This CDR3 spans 17 amino acids. The V gene's germline CDR1 is SGHDT and CDR2 YYEEEE. Between the trimmed V and J ends, which lost 0 bases and 4 bases, there was a span of 18 bases. CDR3 loop: CASSLEGLLVSPDTQYF. Written as DNA, the CDR3 is TGTGCCAGCAGCTTGGAGGGACTCCTTGTTTCTCCAGATACGCAGTATTTT.

J is TRBJ1-2 and V is TRBV20-1; 8 bases are a match to TRBD1. The V and J ends lost 1 base and 10 bases, in that order; junction bases with no gene match: 11. The V gene's germline CDR1 is DFQATT and CDR2 SNEGSKA (reference sequence). This CDR3 spans 14 amino acids. DNA for the CDR3: TGCAGTGCTAGAGCCGGAGGGACAGGCTCCCCCTACACCTTC. Amino acids: CSARAGGTGSPYTF.

This clonotype was picked up a small number of times. The chain uses TRBV4-1 and TRBJ2-3; 10 positions agree with TRBD2. Germline trimming cut 4 bases from V and 3 bases from J; bases unmatched to any gene: 13. Germline-derived CDR1 and CDR2 are MGHRA and YSYEKL. This CDR3 region has 18 residues. The CDR3 DNA sequence: TGCGCCAGCAGCCCAGAAAGTAGGGTAGCGGGGGGTACAGATACGCAGTATTTT. This encodes CASSPESRVAGGTDTQYF.

This clonotype was seen only a few times. CDR3 nucleotides: TGTGCCAGCAGTTTAGGCGGGGAACCCTACGAGCAGTACTTC. Translated, it gives CASSLGGEPYEQYF. The chain has TRBV12-3 or TRBV12-4 and TRBJ2-7, with D perhaps matching TRBD2 (6 bases). The V end was cut by 1 base, the J end by 2 bases, with 9 bases between. This CDR3 contains 14 residues.

This sequence joins TRBV2 and TRBJ2-1; 9 nucleotides match TRBD2. Germline CDR1 is SNHLY and CDR2 is FYNNEI. With V trimmed by 6 bases and J by 4 bases, 10 bases remained unmatched. CDR3 length equals 16 residues. DNA of the CDR3: TGTGCCAGCAGCCCCCGTCCAAGCGGGGGGTACAATGAGCAGTTCTTC. It specifies CASSPRPSGGYNEQFF.

A few counts support this clonotype. V gene TRBV10-2 combines with J gene TRBJ2-7; 12 nucleotides align to TRBD1. The CDR3 has 16 residues. V lost 0 bases, J lost 4 bases, and 4 bases stayed unmatched. Germline V gives CDR1 WSHSY, CDR2 SAAADI. The chain's CDR3 is CASSESGTGGGYEQYF. In DNA form, the CDR3 reads TGCGCCAGCAGTGAGTCCGGGACAGGGGGCGGTTACGAGCAGTACTTC.

Comment on this clonotype: An end of the junction differs from the germline gene, which may be a read error. The chain joins TRBV5-1 to TRBJ2-3, with TRBD1 matching over 8 bases. CDR1 and CDR2 from the germline V gene are SGHRS and YFSETQ. The CDR3 is made up of 13 amino acids. The CDR3: CTSRTTGADTRYF. CDR3 coding DNA: TGCACCAGCAGGACGACAGGGGCAGATACGCGGTATTTT. Using reference TRBV5-1 and TRBJ2-3 for the parts outside the CDR3, the full variable domain is KAGVTQTPRYLIKTRGQQVTLSCSPISGHRSVSWYQQTPGQGLQFLFEYFSETQRNKGNFPGRFSGRQFSNSRSEMNVSTLELGDSALYLCTSRTTGADTRYFGPGTRLTVL.

The V and J genes are TRBV11-2 and TRBJ2-7; D is unresolved. The DNA end is more similar to TRBJ2-5, so the J call may be wrong. Germline CDR1 reads SGHAT; CDR2 reads FQNNGV. The CDR3 sequence is 14 residues long. The CDR3 nucleotides are TGTGCCAGCAGCTTAGACGGCTGGGGAGAGACCCAGTACTTC. Residues: CASSLDGWGETQYF.

The CDR3 here is CSALRGGDRGLYEQYF. Written as DNA, the CDR3 is TGCAGTGCTCTAAGAGGCGGGGACAGGGGGCTTTACGAGCAGTACTTC. The chain has TRBV20-1 and TRBJ2-5, with 12 nucleotides matching TRBD1. With the DNA end fitting TRBJ2-7 better, the J assignment may be wrong. This CDR3 region has 16 residues. Germline V gene data show CDR1 as DFQATT and CDR2 as SNEGSKA (reference sequence).

A word on this clonotype: Since a much larger clone is just one base distant, this may be a read error. The conserved closing phenylalanine or tryptophan is absent in this CDR3, likely reflecting a read error. The chain couples TRBV25-1 to TRBJ2-4; 11 nucleotides match TRBD1. V lost 2 bases, J lost 13 bases, and 13 bases stayed unmatched. This CDR3 contains 16 residues. From germline, CDR1 is MGHDK and CDR2 SYGVNS. The CDR3 DNA reads as TGTGCCAGCAGTGAAGAGGGGGGACAGGGGGATCGCGGGCAGTACGTC. It is translated as CASSEEGGQGDRGQYV.

V is TRBV5-4 and J is TRBJ2-2, with 11 positions matching TRBD2. V trimming: 4 bases; J trimming: 3 bases; junction bases outside the gene matches: 5. The CDR3 extends over 16 amino acids. CDR1 is SGHNT, CDR2 YYREEE, per germline (reference sequence). Here the CDR3 reads CASSLGLAEDTGELFF. For the CDR3, the DNA is TGTGCCAGCAGCCTGGGACTAGCGGAAGACACCGGGGAGCTGTTTTTT.

This clonotype was seen more than once but under ten times. V usage is TRBV5-1 and J usage is TRBJ1-4, with TRBD1 identical over 7 bases. Trimming at V came to 4 bases and at J to 6 bases, leaving 9 bases not matched to a gene. The germline gives CDR1 SGHRS, CDR2 YFSETQ. This CDR3 comprises 15 residues. The DNA of the CDR3 is TGCGCCAGCAGCGGTGGGGACAGTTTATATGAAAAACTGTTTTTT. Translating it yields CASSGGDSLYEKLFF.

The sample holds a few counts of this clonotype. The V and J genes are TRBV7-9 and TRBJ2-1; TRBD2 matches 14 bases. Germline values: CDR1 SEHNR, CDR2 FQNEAQ (reference sequence). The V gene end was trimmed by 1 base and the J gene end by 15 bases; junction bases not matched to a gene: 17. The CDR3 loop spans 18 amino acids. The CDR3 sequence: CASSLVRLAGLAGGLTFF. The DNA for the CDR3 is TGTGCCAGCAGCTTAGTAAGGCTTGCAGGACTAGCGGGGGGATTGACGTTCTTC.